One sample yielded the 7 T cell receptor beta chains listed below, sequenced in a study of T-cell reconstitution after alpha-beta-depleted transplantation in children. The library targeted TCRbeta and was prepared with unique molecular identifiers. TCRdb reprocessed the PCR reads via MiXCR and lists one record per CDR3 protein. The sample consists of tens of thousands of distinct CDR3 sequences, 44% of them appearing once. Sequences were derived from PBMCs, mostly from graft donor cells, sampled 360 days after TCRalphabeta/CD19-depleted stem cell transplant. The receptors originated from a male patient younger than 18 who had a stem cell transplant for acute lymphoblastic leukemia, so the T cells may come from the graft donor.

V and J are TRBV15 and TRBJ2-5; D is unclear. Per germline, CDR1 LNHNV and CDR2 YYDKDF (reference sequence). The CDR3 totals 10 residues. V lost 6 bases, J lost 4 bases, and 3 bases lay in between. The CDR3 region is CATRGETQYF. The CDR3 nucleotides read TGTGCCACCAGGGGAGAGACCCAGTACTTC.

J is TRBJ2-7 and V is TRBV25-1, with a weak D call TRBD2 (6 bases). V was pared by 7 bases and J by 0 bases, with 13 bases between. The CDR3 runs to 14 residues. Germline V gene data show CDR1 as MGHDK and CDR2 as SYGVNS. This chain's CDR3 is CASTGTPSSYEQYF. Written as DNA, the CDR3 is TGTGCCAGCACCGGGACTCCAAGCTCCTACGAGCAGTACTTC.

The chain is built from TRBV6-2 or TRBV6-3 and TRBJ2-7; D might be TRBD2 (6 bases). Trimming took 0 bases from V and 1 from J, leaving 16 bases between them. This CDR3 is 17 amino acids long. Germline assignment: CDR1 MNHEY and CDR2 SVGEGT. The CDR3 DNA sequence: TGTGCCAGCAGTTACTCCGGGCTAGTGGGAGGTTCCTACGAGCAGTACTTC. Protein sequence: CASSYSGLVGGSYEQYF.

This clonotype appeared a few times. CDR3 residues: CASSFTTAPASQYF. CDR3 DNA sequence: TGTGCCAGCAGTTTTACTACGGCCCCAGCCAGTCAGTACTTC. V is TRBV12-3 or TRBV12-4 and J is TRBJ2-4; D call uncertain. The CDR3 runs to 14 residues. The ends were cut back, 3 bases at V and 12 bases at J, with 18 bases in the middle.

This chain joins TRBV20-1 and TRBJ2-1, with 7 bases aligning to TRBD1. V dropped 5 bases and J dropped 6; count of bases not matched to a gene: 13. The CDR3 contains 15 residues. From germline, CDR1 is DFQATT and CDR2 SNEGSKA (reference sequence). The CDR3: CSAHSQGQGVNEQFF. In DNA form, the CDR3 reads TGCAGTGCTCACAGCCAGGGGCAGGGGGTCAATGAGCAGTTCTTC.

The V and J genes are TRBV28 and TRBJ2-7; 10 bases agree with TRBD2. This CDR3 region has 17 residues. Germline trimming cut 5 bases from V and 3 bases from J; bases unmatched to any gene: 13. Germline CDR1 reads MDHEN; CDR2 reads SYDVKM. The CDR3, as DNA: TGTGCCAGCAGTCCCACCTACGGGACTAGCGAGTTCTACGAGCAGTACTTC. Translation: CASSPTYGTSEFYEQYF.

There are a few counts of this clonotype. The DNA for the CDR3 is TGTGCCAGCAGTTGGTCGCGGATAACCTCCTACGAGCAGTACTTC. Its protein product is CASSWSRITSYEQYF. The chain carries TRBV28 and TRBJ2-7; D remains ambiguous. The CDR3 runs 15 residues. Trimming cost V 4 bases and J 0 bases, with 13 bases left between them. The germline gives CDR1 MDHEN, CDR2 SYDVKM.